These 16 T cell receptor beta chains were all obtained from the same sample, sequenced in a study of regulatory T cells in long-lasting Graves disease. HTBI primers from iRepertoire and Arm-PCR of CDR3 regions yielded the TCR beta libraries. TCRdb re-called the multiplex PCR reads with MiXCR, one entry per CDR3 protein. The table shows 350,000 to 500,000 distinct CDR3 sequences, with around 15% occurring only once. Time point noted: newly diagnosed GD, antithyroid drugs for less than 3 months. PBMC-derived RNA was used for the TCR library. A further study also used this sample, focusing on T cells in Graves' hyperthyroidism and ophthalmopathy.

The sequenced sample was peripheral blood mononuclear cells (PBMCs), obtained at new diagnosis, from a patient treated with antithyroid drugs. The origin of the receptors is a woman under 30 with Graves disease.

This clonotype was found many times. V and J are TRBV11-2 and TRBJ2-3; maybe TRBD2 (6 bases). The germline CDR1 and CDR2 sequences are SGHAT and FQNNGV. The CDR3 is 16 amino acids. The germline V and J ends were trimmed by 0 bases and 0 bases, with 10 bases remaining between them. CDR3 amino acids: CASSLELASSTDTQYF. The DNA for the CDR3 is TGTGCCAGCAGCTTAGAACTAGCCTCTAGCACAGATACGCAGTATTTT. The complete variable domain, with remaining parts taken from reference TRBV11-2 and TRBJ2-3, reads EAGVAQSPRYKIIEKRQSVAFWCNPISGHATLYWYQQILGQGPKLLIQFQNNGVVDDSQLPKDRFSAERLKGVDSTLKIQPAKLEDSAVYLCASSLELASSTDTQYFGPGTRLTVL.

The table lists this clonotype with many counts. The genes are TRBV12-3 or TRBV12-4 and TRBJ2-1; D is undetermined. The CDR3 sequence is 10 residues long. V shed 5 bases and J shed 10 bases, with 6 bases lying between them. The CDR3 here is CASSIHEQFF. The CDR3 DNA follows: TGTGCCAGCAGTATCCACGAGCAGTTCTTC.

As concerns this clonotype: A much larger clone is a single base away; this may be a read error. This rearrangement joins TRBV11-2 to TRBJ2-7, with D maybe TRBD2 (5 bases). V lost 5 bases, J lost 1 base, and 21 bases lay in between. Germline V gene data show CDR1 as SGHAT and CDR2 as FQNNGV. The CDR3 sequence is 17 residues long. The CDR3 protein is CASSREASWLGSYEQYF. The CDR3, as DNA: TGTGCCAGCAGCCGAGAAGCTAGCTGGCTTGGTTCCTACGAGCAGTACTTC.

This clonotype was detected ten times or more. J is TRBJ2-1 and V is TRBV2, with 9 bases identical to TRBD1. The J call may be faulty, since TRBJ2-5 better matches the DNA end. Germline CDR1 is SNHLY and CDR2 is FYNNEI. The CDR3 sequence is 14 residues long. CDR3 sequence reads: CASSERQGVETQYF. In DNA form, the CDR3 reads TGTGCCAGCAGTGAACGACAGGGGGTAGAGACCCAGTACTTC.

This clonotype appeared many times. V and J are TRBV6-1 and TRBJ2-3; D gene unclear. Germline lookup yields CDR1 MNHNS and CDR2 SASEGT. The CDR3 covers 13 residues. Trimming shortened V by 0 bases and J by 5 bases, and 6 bases separated the two germline ends. CDR3 protein: CASSEAPLDTQYF. CDR3 nucleotides: TGTGCCAGCAGTGAAGCCCCCCTAGATACGCAGTATTTT.

Comments on this clonotype: Since a much larger clone is just one base distant, this may be a read error. The chain uses TRBV12-3 or TRBV12-4 and TRBJ2-1, with 7 positions matching TRBD2. The CDR3 length is 13 residues. CDR3 region: CAGRVLTGGEQFF. The CDR3 DNA is TGTGCCGGCAGGGTACTCACGGGGGGTGAGCAGTTCTTC.

In this sample, this clonotype turned up a few times. This chain joins TRBV18 and TRBJ2-1; D not resolved. The germline V gene encodes CDR1 KGHSH and CDR2 LQKENI. The CDR3 loop spans 15 amino acids. V was cut by 0 bases and J by 2 bases, with 8 bases left in between. The CDR3 region has the DNA TGTGCCAGCTCACCACCGACCGGTACCTACAATGAGCAGTTCTTC. Its translation is CASSPPTGTYNEQFF.

The chain has TRBV30 and TRBJ1-1; 8 positions agree with TRBD1. The V segment lost 4 bases and the J segment 4 bases; nucleotides outside the gene matches: 14. This CDR3 contains 16 residues. Germline CDR1 is GTSNPN and CDR2 is SVGIG (reference sequence). CDR3 residues: CAWKSGTGWDGTEAFF. CDR3 coding DNA: TGTGCCTGGAAGTCCGGGACAGGATGGGACGGCACTGAAGCTTTCTTT.

This clonotype was picked up many times. V is TRBV28 and J is TRBJ2-2; the D gene is possibly TRBD1 (5 bases). CDR1 and CDR2 from the germline V gene are MDHEN and SYDVKM. V lost 7 bases and J 5 bases, leaving 14 bases between the germline ends. This CDR3 is 14 amino acids long. The CDR3 sequence is CASTPWGRTGELFF. Here the CDR3 DNA reads TGTGCCAGCACCCCATGGGGCCGGACCGGGGAGCTGTTTTTT.

This rearrangement joins TRBV14 to TRBJ2-5; D is possibly TRBD1 (6 bases). Trimming cost V 0 bases and J 0 bases, with 14 bases left between them. The CDR3 contains 17 residues. CDR1 and CDR2 from the germline V gene are SGHDN and FVKESK. In DNA form, the CDR3 reads TGTGCCAGCAGCCAAGATCACACGGACAGCCACCAAGAGACCCAGTACTTC. Translating it yields CASSQDHTDSHQETQYF.

The chain links TRBV6-7 to TRBJ2-4; D ambiguous. TRBV6-7 is annotated as an ORF whose role is uncertain. CDR3 length: 13 residues. Trimming shortened V by 11 bases and J by 0 bases, and 11 bases separated the two germline ends. CDR3 in amino acids: CAPMSLAKNIQYF. CDR3 coding DNA: TGTGCCCCCATGTCTCTAGCCAAAAACATTCAGTACTTC.

This clonotype was observed a few times. The V and J genes are TRBV28 and TRBJ1-2; 11 nucleotides align to TRBD1. This CDR3 is built from 15 residues. The V segment lost 5 bases and the J segment 3 bases; nucleotides outside the gene matches: 5. Germline V gene sequence: CDR1 MDHEN, CDR2 SYDVKM. The CDR3 region is CASSRPGQGDYGYTF. CDR3 bases: TGTGCCAGCAGTAGACCGGGACAGGGGGACTATGGCTACACCTTC.

For the CDR3, the DNA is TGTGCCAGCAGCCAAAGGAGCCCAGGTTCACTAGCGGGGAGCTCCTACAATGAGCAGTTCTTC. Translation gives CASSQRSPGSLAGSSYNEQFF. This chain connects TRBV7-9 to TRBJ2-1; 10 bases map to TRBD2. Unmatched junction bases numbered 19, after V lost 5 bases and J lost 0 bases. CDR1 is SEHNR, CDR2 FQNEAQ, per germline (reference sequence). The length of the CDR3 is 21 residues. The full variable domain, completed using reference TRBV7-9 and TRBJ2-1, is DTGVSQNPRHKITKRGQNVTFRCDPISEHNRLYWYRQTLGQGPEFLTYFQNEAQLEKSRLLSDRFSAERPKGSFSTLEIQRTEQGDSAMYLCASSQRSPGSLAGSSYNEQFFGPGTRLTVL.

This clonotype was observed a handful of times. V and J are TRBV27 and TRBJ2-3; TRBD2 aligns across 9 bases. CDR3 length: 16 residues. Germline CDR1 and CDR2: MNHEY and SMNVEV (reference sequence). V lost 3 bases and J lost 5; bases outside the gene matches: 9. The CDR3 DNA reads as TGTGCCAGCAGTTTTGGGGGGCTAGCGGGAATAGATACGCAGTATTTT. It codes for CASSFGGLAGIDTQYF.

The chain couples TRBV4-1 to TRBJ2-7, with 9 bases fitting TRBD1. From germline, CDR1 is MGHRA and CDR2 YSYEKL. The J segment lost 3 bases and the V segment lost 5 bases, leaving 11 bases of the junction unmatched. The CDR3 consists of 16 residues. The DNA of the CDR3 is TGCGCCAGCAGCTCCGTACCGGGACAGGGTGTCTACGAGCAGTACTTC. This translates into CASSSVPGQGVYEQYF.

Comments on this clonotype: With a much larger clone just one base away, this may be a read error. The chain joins TRBV29-1 to TRBJ2-7; 10 nucleotides match TRBD2. Germline assignment: CDR1 SQVTM and CDR2 ANQGSEA. V shed 1 base and J 6 bases; nucleotides not matched to a gene: 6. The CDR3 has 14 residues. In nucleotides, the CDR3 is TGCAGCGTTGAAGTCGAAGCGGGAGGGTTCGAGCAGTACTTC. Translation: CSVEVEAGGFEQYF.